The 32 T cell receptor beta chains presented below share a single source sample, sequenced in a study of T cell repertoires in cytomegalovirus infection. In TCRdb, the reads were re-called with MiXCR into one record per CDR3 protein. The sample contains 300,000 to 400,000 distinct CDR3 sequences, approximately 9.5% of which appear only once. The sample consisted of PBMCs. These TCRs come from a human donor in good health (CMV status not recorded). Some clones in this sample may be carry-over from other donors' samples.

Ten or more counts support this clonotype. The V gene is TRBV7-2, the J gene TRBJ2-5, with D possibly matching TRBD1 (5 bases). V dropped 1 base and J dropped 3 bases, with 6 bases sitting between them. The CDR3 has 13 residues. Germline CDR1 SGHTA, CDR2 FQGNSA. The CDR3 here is CASSLGQKETQYF. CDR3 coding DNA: TGTGCCAGCAGCTTAGGACAGAAAGAGACCCAGTACTTC.

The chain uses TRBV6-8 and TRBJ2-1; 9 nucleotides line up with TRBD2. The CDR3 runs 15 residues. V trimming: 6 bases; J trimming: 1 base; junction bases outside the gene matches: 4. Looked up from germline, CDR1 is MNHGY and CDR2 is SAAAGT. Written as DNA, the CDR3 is TGTGCCAGCAGCTCTAGCGGGGCTTCCTACAATGAGCAGTTCTTC. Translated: CASSSSGASYNEQFF.

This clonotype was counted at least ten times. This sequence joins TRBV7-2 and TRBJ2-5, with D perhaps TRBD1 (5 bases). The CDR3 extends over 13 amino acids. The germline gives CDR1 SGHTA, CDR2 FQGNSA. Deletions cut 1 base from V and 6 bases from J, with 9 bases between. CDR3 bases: TGTGCCAGCAGCTTAGTCAGGGCGAAGACCCAGTACTTC. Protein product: CASSLVRAKTQYF. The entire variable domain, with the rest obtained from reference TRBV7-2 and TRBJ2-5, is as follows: GAGVSQSPSNKVTEKGKDVELRCDPISGHTALYWYRQSLGQGLEFLIYFQGNSAPDKSGLPSDRFSAERTGGSVSTLTIQRTQQEDSAVYLCASSLVRAKTQYFGPGTRLLVL.

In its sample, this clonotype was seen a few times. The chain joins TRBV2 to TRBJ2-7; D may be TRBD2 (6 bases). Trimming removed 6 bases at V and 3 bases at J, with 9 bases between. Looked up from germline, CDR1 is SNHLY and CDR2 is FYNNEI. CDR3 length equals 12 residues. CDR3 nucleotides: TGTGCCAGCAGCGGGGACTTCTACGAGCAGTACTTC. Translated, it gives CASSGDFYEQYF.

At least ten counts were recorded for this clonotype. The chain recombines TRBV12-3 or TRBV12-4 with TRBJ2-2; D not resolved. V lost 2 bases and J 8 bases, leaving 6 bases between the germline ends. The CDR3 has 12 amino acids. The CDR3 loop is CASSLIMGELFF. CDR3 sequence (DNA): TGTGCCAGCAGTTTAATAATGGGGGAGCTGTTTTTT.

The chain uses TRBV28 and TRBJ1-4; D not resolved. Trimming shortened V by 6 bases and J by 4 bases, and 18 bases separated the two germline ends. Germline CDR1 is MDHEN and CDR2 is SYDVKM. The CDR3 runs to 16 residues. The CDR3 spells CASSPGVLTGNEKLFF. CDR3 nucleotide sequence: TGTGCCAGCAGCCCTGGAGTATTGACGGGTAATGAAAAACTGTTTTTT.

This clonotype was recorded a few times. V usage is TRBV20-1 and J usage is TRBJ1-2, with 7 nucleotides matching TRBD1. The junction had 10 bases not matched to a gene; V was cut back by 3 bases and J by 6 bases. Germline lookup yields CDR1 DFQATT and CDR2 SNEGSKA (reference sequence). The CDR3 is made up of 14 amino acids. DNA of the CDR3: TGCAGTGCTAGCCCCCAGACAGGGCGAGATGGCTACACCTTC. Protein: CSASPQTGRDGYTF.

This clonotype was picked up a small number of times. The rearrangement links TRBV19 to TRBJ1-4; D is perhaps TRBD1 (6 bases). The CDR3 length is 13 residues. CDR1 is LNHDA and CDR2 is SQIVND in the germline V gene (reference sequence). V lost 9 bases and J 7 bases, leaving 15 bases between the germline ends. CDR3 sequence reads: CARNRASVEKLFF. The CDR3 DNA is TGTGCCAGGAACAGGGCTTCGGTTGAAAAACTGTTTTTT.

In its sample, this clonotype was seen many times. The CDR3 DNA reads TGTGCCACCAGCAGAGTCAAGCGGGCGGGCACCGGGGAGCTGTTTTTT. Amino acid sequence: CATSRVKRAGTGELFF. The rearrangement links TRBV15 to TRBJ2-2; tentative D call: TRBD2 (6 bases). Germline values: CDR1 LNHNV, CDR2 YYDKDF (reference sequence). Trimming took 1 base from V and 4 from J, leaving 13 bases between them. There are 16 residues in the CDR3.

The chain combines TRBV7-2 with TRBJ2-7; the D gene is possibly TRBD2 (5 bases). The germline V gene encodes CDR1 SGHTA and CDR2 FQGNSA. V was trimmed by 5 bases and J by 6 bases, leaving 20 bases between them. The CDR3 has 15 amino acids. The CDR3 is CASSGWGSVGREQYF. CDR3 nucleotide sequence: TGTGCCAGCAGCGGGTGGGGTAGCGTTGGCCGCGAGCAGTACTTC.

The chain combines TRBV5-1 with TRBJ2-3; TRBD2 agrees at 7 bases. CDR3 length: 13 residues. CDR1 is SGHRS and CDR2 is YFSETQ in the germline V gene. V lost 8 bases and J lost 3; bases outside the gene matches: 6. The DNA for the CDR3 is TGCGCCAGTAAGCTAGCGGAGACAGATACGCAGTATTTT. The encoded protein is CASKLAETDTQYF.

DNA for the CDR3: TGTGCCAGTAGTATCCCTGCGGGGTCCGAGCAGTACTTC. Its protein product is CASSIPAGSEQYF. The chain recombines TRBV19 with TRBJ2-7, with a weak D call TRBD2 (6 bases). The CDR3 sequence is 13 residues long. Trimming took off 3 bases at V and 6 bases at J, with 12 bases between the two ends. Germline V CDR1 and CDR2: LNHDA, SQIVND (reference sequence).

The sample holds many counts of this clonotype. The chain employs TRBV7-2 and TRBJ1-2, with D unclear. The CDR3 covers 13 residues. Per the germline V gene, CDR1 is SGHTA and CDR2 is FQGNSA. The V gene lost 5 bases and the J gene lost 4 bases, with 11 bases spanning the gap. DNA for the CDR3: TGTGCCAGCAGCAAGGACGTAGTCTATGGCTACACCTTC. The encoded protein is CASSKDVVYGYTF.

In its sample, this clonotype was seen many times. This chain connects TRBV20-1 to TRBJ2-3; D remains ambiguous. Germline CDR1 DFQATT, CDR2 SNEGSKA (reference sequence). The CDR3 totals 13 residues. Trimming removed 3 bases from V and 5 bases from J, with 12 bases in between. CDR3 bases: TGCAGTGCTAGGCCACTTCCAGGAGATACGCAGTATTTT. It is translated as CSARPLPGDTQYF.

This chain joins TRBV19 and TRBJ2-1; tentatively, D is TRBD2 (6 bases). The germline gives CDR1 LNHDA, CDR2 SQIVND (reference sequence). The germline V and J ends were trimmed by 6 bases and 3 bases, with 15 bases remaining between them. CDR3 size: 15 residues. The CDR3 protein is CASRGAGSLYNEQFF. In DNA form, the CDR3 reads TGTGCCAGTAGAGGGGCGGGGTCCCTCTACAATGAGCAGTTCTTC.

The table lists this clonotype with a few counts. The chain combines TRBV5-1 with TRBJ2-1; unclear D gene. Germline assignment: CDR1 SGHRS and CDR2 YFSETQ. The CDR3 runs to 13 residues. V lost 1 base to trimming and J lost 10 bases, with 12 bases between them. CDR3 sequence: CASSLKLGGEQFF. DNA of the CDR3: TGCGCCAGCAGCTTGAAATTGGGTGGCGAGCAGTTCTTC.

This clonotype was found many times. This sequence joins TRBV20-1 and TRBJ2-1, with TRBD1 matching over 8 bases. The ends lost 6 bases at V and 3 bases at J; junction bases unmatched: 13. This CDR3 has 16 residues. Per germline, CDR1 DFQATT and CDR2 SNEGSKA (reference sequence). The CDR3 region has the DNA TGCAGTGCCCACCCCCCGGACAGGGTGAACTACAATGAGCAGTTCTTC. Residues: CSAHPPDRVNYNEQFF.

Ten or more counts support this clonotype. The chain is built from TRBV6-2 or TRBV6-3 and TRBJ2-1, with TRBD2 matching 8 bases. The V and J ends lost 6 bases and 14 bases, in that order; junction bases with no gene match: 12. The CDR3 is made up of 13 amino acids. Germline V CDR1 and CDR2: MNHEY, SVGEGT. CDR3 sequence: CASSLASGTREFF. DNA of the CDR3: TGTGCCAGCAGCCTCGCATCCGGGACTAGAGAGTTCTTC.

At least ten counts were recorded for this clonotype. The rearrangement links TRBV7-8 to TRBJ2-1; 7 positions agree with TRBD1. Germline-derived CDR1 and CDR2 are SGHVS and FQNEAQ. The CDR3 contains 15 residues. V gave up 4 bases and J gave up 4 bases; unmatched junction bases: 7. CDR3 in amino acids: CASSSDSRGYNEQFF. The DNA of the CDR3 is TGTGCCAGCAGCTCAGACTCCAGGGGGTACAATGAGCAGTTCTTC.

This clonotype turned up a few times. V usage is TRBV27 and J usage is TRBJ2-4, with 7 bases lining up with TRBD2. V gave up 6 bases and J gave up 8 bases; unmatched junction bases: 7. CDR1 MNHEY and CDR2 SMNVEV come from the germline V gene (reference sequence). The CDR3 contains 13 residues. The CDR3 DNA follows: TGTGCCAGCAGGGTGGGGGGGTCCCACATTCAGTACTTC. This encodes CASRVGGSHIQYF.

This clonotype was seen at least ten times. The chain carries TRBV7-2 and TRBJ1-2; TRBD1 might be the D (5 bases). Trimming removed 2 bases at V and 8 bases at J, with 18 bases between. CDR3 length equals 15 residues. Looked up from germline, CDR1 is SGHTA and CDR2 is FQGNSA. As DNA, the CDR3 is TGTGCCAGCAGCTTACAGCCCGGGGGAGGTGAAGGCTACACCTTC. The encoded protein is CASSLQPGGGEGYTF.

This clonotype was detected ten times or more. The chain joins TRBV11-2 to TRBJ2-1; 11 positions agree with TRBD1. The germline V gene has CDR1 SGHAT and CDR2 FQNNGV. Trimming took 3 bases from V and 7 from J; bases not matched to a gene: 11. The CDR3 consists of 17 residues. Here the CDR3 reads CASSFYRDRGWLNEQFF. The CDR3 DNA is TGTGCCAGCAGCTTTTATCGGGACAGGGGGTGGTTGAATGAGCAGTTCTTC. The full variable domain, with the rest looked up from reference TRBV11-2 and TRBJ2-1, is EAGVAQSPRYKIIEKRQSVAFWCNPISGHATLYWYQQILGQGPKLLIQFQNNGVVDDSQLPKDRFSAERLKGVDSTLKIQPAKLEDSAVYLCASSFYRDRGWLNEQFFGPGTRLTVL.

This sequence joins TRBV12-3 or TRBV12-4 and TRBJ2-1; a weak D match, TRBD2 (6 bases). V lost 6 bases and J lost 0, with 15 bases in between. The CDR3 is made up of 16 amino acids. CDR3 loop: CASRHLRLDSYNEQFF. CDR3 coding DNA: TGTGCCAGCAGGCACCTTAGACTAGACTCCTACAATGAGCAGTTCTTC.

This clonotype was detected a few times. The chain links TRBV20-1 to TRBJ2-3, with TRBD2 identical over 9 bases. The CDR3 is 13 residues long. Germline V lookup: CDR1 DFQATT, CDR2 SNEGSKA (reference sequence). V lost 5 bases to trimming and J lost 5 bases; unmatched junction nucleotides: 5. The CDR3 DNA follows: TGCAGTGCTTATAGCGGGAGCGTAGATACGCAGTATTTT. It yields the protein CSAYSGSVDTQYF.

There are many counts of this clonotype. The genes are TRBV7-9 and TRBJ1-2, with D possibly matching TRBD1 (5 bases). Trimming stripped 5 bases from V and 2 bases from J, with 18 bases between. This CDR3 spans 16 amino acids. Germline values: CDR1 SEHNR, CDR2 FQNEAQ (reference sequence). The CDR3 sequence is CASSPNPPGRNYGYTF. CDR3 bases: TGTGCCAGCAGCCCAAATCCCCCAGGGAGAAACTATGGCTACACCTTC.

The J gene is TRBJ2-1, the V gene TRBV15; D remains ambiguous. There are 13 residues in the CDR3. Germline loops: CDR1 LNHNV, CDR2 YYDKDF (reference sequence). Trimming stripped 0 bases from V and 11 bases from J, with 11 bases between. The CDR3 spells CATSRDRSSQQFF. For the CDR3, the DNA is TGTGCCACCAGCAGAGATCGTTCGTCCCAGCAGTTCTTC. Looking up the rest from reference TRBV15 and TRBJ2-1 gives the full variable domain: DAMVIQNPRYQVTQFGKPVTLSCSQTLNHNVMYWYQQKSSQAPKLLFHYYDKDFNNEADTPDNFQSRRPNTSFCFLDIRSPGLGDTAMYLCATSRDRSSQQFFGPGTRLTVL.

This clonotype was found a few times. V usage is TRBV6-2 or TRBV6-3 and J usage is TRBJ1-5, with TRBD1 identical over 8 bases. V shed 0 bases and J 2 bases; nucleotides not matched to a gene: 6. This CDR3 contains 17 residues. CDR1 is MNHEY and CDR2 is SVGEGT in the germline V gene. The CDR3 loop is CASSYSGPTGGNQPQHF. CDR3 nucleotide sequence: TGTGCCAGCAGTTACTCGGGTCCGACAGGGGGCAATCAGCCCCAGCATTTT.

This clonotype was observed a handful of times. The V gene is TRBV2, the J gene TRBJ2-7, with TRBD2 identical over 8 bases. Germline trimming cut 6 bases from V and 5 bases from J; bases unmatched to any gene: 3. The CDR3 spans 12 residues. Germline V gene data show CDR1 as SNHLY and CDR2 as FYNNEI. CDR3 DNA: TGTGCCAGCAGACGACTAGCGAACGAGCAGTACTTC. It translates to CASRRLANEQYF.

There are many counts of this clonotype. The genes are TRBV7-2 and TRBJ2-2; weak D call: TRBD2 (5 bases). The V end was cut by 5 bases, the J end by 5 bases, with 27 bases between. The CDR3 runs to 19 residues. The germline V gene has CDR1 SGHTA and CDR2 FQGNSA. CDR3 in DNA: TGTGCCAGCAGCCCACGCCCGGGGTGGACGACAACGATGACCGGGGAGCTGTTTTTT. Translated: CASSPRPGWTTTMTGELFF. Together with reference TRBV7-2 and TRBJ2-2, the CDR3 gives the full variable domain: GAGVSQSPSNKVTEKGKDVELRCDPISGHTALYWYRQSLGQGLEFLIYFQGNSAPDKSGLPSDRFSAERTGGSVSTLTIQRTQQEDSAVYLCASSPRPGWTTTMTGELFFGEGSRLTVL.

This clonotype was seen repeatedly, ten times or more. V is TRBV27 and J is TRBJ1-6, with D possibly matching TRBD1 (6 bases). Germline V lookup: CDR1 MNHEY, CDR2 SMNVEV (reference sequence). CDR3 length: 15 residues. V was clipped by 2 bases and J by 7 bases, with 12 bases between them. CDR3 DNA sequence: TGTGCCAGCAGTTTAAAACAGGGATCAAATTCACCCCTCCACTTT. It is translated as CASSLKQGSNSPLHF.

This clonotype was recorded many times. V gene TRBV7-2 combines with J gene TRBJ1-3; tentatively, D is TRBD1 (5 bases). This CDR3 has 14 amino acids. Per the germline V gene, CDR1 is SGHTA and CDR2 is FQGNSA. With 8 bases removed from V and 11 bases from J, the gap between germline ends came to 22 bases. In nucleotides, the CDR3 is TGTGCCAGCTCCCTAGAATCGGGGGTGAAAGCCATATATTTT. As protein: CASSLESGVKAIYF.

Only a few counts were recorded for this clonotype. In DNA form, the CDR3 reads TGTGCCAGCAGCTCGCCTGGGACTAGCGGGAGTATGGAGCAGTACTTC. As protein: CASSSPGTSGSMEQYF. The chain carries TRBV28 and TRBJ2-7, with 14 bases that match TRBD2. This CDR3 is built from 16 residues. Looked up from germline, CDR1 is MDHEN and CDR2 is SYDVKM. The J segment lost 7 bases and the V segment lost 6 bases, leaving 11 bases of the junction unmatched.